Sequencing of this T cell receptor beta chain was carried out in a study of ipilimumab plus nivolumab after autologous stem cell transplantation. Method: immunoSEQ multiplex PCR; TCRdb's copy keeps in-frame clones and lacks some. The table shows some 15,000 clones, with about 81% occurring only once. Trimming cost V 0 bases and J 6 bases; bases outside gene matches: 7. The V gene's germline CDR1 is SGHRS and CDR2 YFSETQ. There are 15 residues in the CDR3. Patients got ipilimumab 1 mg/kg beginning 14 to 28 days post-transplant. Material: PBMCs, obtained in a trial of ipilimumab plus nivolumab as post-transplant consolidation. The chain is built from TRBV5-1 and TRBJ1-1, with 8 bases matching TRBD1. The TCR comes from a male donor with diffuse large B-cell lymphoma. CDR3 nucleotide sequence: TGCGCCAGCAGCTTGGCGCCAGGGGGCAAGTCTGAAGCTTTCTTT. This translates into CASSLAPGGKSEAFF. Complete variable domain (other parts from reference TRBV5-1 and TRBJ1-1): KAGVTQTPRYLIKTRGQQVTLSCSPISGHRSVSWYQQTPGQGLQFLFEYFSETQRNKGNFPGRFSGRQFSNSRSEMNVSTLELGDSALYLCASSLAPGGKSEAFFGQGTRLTVV.